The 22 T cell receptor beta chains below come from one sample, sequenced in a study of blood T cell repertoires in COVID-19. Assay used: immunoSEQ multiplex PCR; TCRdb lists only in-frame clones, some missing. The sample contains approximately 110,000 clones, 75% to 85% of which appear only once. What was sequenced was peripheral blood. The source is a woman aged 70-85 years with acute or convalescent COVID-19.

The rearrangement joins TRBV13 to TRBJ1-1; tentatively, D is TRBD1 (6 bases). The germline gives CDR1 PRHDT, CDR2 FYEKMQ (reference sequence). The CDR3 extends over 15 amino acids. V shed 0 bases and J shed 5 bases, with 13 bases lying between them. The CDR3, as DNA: TGTGCCAGCAGCTTAGGCCTACAGGGATTAACTGAAGCTTTCTTT. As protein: CASSLGLQGLTEAFF.

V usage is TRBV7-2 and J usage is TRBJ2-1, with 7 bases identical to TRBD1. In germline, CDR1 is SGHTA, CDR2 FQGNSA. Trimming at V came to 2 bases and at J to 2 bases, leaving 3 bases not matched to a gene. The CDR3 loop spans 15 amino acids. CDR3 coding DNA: TGTGCCAGCAGCTTATGGGACAGACCCTACAATGAGCAGTTCTTC. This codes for CASSLWDRPYNEQFF.

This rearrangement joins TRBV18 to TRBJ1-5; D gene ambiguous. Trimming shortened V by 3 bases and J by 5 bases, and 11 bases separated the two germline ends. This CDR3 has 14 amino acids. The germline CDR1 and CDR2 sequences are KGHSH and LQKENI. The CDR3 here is CASSPSVSYQPQHF. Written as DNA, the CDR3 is TGTGCCAGCTCACCGAGTGTAAGCTATCAGCCCCAGCATTTT.

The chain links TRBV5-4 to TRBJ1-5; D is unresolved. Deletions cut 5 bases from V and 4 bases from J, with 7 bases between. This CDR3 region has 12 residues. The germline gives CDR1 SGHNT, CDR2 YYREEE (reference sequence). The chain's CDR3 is CASSSGNQPQHF. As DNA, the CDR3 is TGTGCCAGCAGTTCCGGGAATCAGCCCCAGCATTTT.

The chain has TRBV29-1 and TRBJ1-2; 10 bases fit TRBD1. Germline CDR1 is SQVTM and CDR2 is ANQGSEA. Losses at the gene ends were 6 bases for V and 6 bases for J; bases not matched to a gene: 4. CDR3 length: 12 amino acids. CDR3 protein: CSVRQGADGYTF. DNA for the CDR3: TGCAGCGTGAGACAGGGGGCTGATGGCTACACCTTC.

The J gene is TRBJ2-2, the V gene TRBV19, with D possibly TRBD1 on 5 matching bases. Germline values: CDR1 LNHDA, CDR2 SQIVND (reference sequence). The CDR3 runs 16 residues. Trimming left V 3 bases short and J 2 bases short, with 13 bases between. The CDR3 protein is CASSIRAGRNTGELFF. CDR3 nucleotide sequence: TGTGCCAGTAGTATTAGGGCAGGGCGTAACACCGGGGAGCTGTTTTTT.

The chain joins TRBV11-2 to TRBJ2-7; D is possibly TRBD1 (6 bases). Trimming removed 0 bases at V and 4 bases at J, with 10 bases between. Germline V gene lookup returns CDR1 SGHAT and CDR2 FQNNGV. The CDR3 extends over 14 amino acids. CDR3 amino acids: CASSLEQGGYEQYF. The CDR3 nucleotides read TGTGCCAGCAGCTTAGAACAGGGTGGGTACGAGCAGTACTTC. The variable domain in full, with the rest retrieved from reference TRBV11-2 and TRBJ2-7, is EAGVAQSPRYKIIEKRQSVAFWCNPISGHATLYWYQQILGQGPKLLIQFQNNGVVDDSQLPKDRFSAERLKGVDSTLKIQPAKLEDSAVYLCASSLEQGGYEQYFGPGTRLTVT.

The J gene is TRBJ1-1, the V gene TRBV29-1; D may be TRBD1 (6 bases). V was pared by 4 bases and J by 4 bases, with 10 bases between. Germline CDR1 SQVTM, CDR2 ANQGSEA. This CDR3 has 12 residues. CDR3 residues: CSVVTGSTEAFF. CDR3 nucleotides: TGCAGCGTTGTTACAGGGAGCACTGAAGCTTTCTTT.

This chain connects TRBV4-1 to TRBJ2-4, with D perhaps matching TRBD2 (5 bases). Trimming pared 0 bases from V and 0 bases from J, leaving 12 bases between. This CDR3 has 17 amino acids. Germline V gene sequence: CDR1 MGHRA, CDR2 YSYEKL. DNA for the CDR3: TGCGCCAGCAGCCAAGATGGTGGGAGTCTAGCCAAAAACATTCAGTACTTC. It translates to CASSQDGGSLAKNIQYF.

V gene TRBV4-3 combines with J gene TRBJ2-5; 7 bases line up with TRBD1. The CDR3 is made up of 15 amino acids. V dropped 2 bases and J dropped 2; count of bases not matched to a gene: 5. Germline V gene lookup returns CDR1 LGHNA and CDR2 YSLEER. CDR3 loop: CASSQTGVGQETQYF. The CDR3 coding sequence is TGCGCCAGCAGCCAAACAGGGGTCGGACAAGAGACCCAGTACTTC.

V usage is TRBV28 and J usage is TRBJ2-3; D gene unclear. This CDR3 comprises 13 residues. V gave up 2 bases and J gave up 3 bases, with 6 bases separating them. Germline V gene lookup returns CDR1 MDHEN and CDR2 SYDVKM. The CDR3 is CASSLPGTDTQYF. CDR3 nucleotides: TGTGCCAGCAGTTTACCCGGGACAGATACGCAGTATTTT. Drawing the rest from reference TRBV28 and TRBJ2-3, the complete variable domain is DVKVTQSSRYLVKRTGEKVFLECVQDMDHENMFWYRQDPGLGLRLIYFSYDVKMKEKGDIPEGYSVSREKKERFSLILESASTNQTSMYLCASSLPGTDTQYFGPGTRLTVL.

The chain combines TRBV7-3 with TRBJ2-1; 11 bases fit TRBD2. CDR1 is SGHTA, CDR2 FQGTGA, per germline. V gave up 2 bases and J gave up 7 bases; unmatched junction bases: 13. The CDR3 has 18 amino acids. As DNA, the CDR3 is TGTGCCAGCAGCTTAGAGGGGACTAGCGGCAGGCAAAGAAATGAGCAGTTCTTC. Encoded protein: CASSLEGTSGRQRNEQFF.

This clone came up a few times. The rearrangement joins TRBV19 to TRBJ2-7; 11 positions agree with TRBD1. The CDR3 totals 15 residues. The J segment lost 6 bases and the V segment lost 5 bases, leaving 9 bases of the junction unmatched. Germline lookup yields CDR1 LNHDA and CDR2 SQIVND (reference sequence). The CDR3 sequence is CASSSLGQGGREQYF. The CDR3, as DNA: TGTGCCAGTAGTTCCCTGGGACAGGGGGGTCGCGAGCAGTACTTC.

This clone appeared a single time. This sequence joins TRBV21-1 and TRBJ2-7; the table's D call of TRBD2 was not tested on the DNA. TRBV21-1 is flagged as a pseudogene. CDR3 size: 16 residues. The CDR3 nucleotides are TGTGCCAGCGCTTACGGACGAGGGAGGTTGCCCTACGAGCAGTACTTC. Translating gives CASAYGRGRLPYEQYF.

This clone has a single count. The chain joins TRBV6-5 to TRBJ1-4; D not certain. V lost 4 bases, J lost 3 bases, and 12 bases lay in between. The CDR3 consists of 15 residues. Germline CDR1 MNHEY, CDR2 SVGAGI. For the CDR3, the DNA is TGTGCCAGCAGTTTCTCGGTCACGGCTAATGAAAAACTGTTTTTT. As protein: CASSFSVTANEKLFF.

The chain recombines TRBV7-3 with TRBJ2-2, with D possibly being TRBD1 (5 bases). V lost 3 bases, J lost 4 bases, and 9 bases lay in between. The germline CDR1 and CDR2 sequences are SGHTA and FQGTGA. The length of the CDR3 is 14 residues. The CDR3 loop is CASSFRVSTGELFF. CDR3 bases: TGTGCCAGCAGCTTCAGGGTCAGCACCGGGGAGCTGTTTTTT.

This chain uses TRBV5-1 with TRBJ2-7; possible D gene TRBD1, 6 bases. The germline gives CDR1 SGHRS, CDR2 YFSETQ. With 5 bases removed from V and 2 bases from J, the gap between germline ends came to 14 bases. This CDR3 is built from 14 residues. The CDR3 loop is CASSSRGPPYEQYF. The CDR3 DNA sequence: TGCGCCAGCAGTTCCAGGGGACCCCCCTACGAGCAGTACTTC.

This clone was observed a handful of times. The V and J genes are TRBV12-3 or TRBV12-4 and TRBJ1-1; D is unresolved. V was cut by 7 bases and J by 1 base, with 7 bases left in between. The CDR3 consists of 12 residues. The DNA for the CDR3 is TGTGCCAGCATAGAGGGGAACACTGAAGCTTTCTTT. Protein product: CASIEGNTEAFF.

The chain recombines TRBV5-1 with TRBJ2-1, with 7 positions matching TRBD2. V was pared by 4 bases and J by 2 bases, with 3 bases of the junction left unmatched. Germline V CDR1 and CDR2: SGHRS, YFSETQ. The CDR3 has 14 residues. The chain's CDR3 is CASSGSGAYNEQFF. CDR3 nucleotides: TGCGCCAGCAGCGGGAGCGGGGCCTACAATGAGCAGTTCTTC.

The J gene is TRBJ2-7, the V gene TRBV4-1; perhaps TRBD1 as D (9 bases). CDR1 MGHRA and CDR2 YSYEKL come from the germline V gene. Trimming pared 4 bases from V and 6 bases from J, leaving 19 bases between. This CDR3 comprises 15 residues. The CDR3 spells CASSLSGGQGSEQYF. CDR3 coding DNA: TGCGCCAGCAGCCTCAGCGGGGGACAGGGCAGCGAGCAGTACTTC.

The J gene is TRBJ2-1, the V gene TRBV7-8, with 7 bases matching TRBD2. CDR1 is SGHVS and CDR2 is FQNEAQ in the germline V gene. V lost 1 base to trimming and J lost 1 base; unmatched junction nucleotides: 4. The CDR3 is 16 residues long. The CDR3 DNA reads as TGTGCCAGCAGCTTAGGTCGAGCGGGGTCCTACAATGAGCAGTTCTTC. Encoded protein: CASSLGRAGSYNEQFF.

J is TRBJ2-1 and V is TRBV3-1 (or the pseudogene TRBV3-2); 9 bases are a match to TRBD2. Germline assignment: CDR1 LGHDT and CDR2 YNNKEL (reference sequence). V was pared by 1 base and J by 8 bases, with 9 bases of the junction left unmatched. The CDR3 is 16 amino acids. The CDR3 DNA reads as TGTGCCAGCAGCCAAGGGGGGGCTAGCGGGAAGTATGAGCAGTTCTTC. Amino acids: CASSQGGASGKYEQFF.